One TCR beta chain is described in this entry. This record belongs to a study of technical replicates of blood from a handful of donors. Here immunoSEQ multiplex PCR was the method, and the copy in TCRdb shows in-frame clones only, minus some. The sample gives 80,000 or so clones, 80% to 90% of which show up once; approximately 3.5% is in the top ten. Germline trimming cut 6 bases from V and 9 bases from J; bases unmatched to any gene: 11. The germline gives CDR1 LNHDA, CDR2 SQIVND (reference sequence). The CDR3 contains 14 residues. The clonotype originates from a human donor in good health. Some clones in this sample may be carry-over from other donors' samples. The rearrangement joins TRBV19 to TRBJ2-1; 7 bases map to TRBD1. The sequencing input was PBMCs. The CDR3 nucleotides are TGTGCCAGTAGAAATCGCGGACAGGTTGGTGAGCAGTTCTTC. Its protein is CASRNRGQVGEQFF.